A single T cell receptor beta chain is shown here with its context. The age range of participants was about 18 to 95 years, with residence in fewer than 25 US areas. This record belongs to a study of blood T cell repertoires in COVID-19. How the authors handled the data: The authors estimated nucleated cell counts from reference gene primer amplification. Repertoires were generated with immunoSEQ multiplex PCR, while TCRdb's copy carries only in-frame clones and drops some. V and J calls and clone size follow that table, whereas D and trimming were derived from the DNA. The data contain approximately 260,000 clones, about nine tenths of them singletons. The CDR3 totals 14 residues. Trimming took off 4 bases at V and 2 bases at J, with 9 bases between the two ends. From germline, CDR1 is WNHNN and CDR2 SYGVQD (reference sequence).

Sequencing was done on a sample of PBMCs or T cells enriched from blood (not recorded which). This chain uses TRBV10-1 with TRBJ1-3; D is uncertain. This clonotype was obtained from a woman aged 40 to 50 with acute COVID-19. The CDR3 is CASSAGGTGNTIYF. The CDR3 DNA reads as TGCGCCAGCAGTGCCGGCGGGACTGGAAACACCATATATTTT.